Listed here are 25 T cell receptor beta chains from one sample, sequenced in a study of beta chain features in type 1 diabetes. Reverse transcribing all isolated RNA meant expressed TCRB transcripts were sequenced. Clones were read by immunoSEQ multiplex PCR, and TCRdb kept only the in-frame ones, dropping some. In the table there are hundreds of thousands of clones, 30% of which are singletons. Sequenced: naive CD4+ T cells from blood. Receptors originate from a young man in good health.

This clone has more than one count but fewer than ten. The rearrangement joins TRBV30 to TRBJ2-7, with TRBD2 as a possible D gene (6 bases). V was shortened by 7 bases and J by 4 bases, with 11 bases between the two germline ends. The length of the CDR3 is 11 residues. In germline, CDR1 is GTSNPN, CDR2 SVGIG (reference sequence). The chain's CDR3 is CAFLGGYEQYF. The DNA of the CDR3 is TGTGCCTTCCTCGGGGGTTACGAGCAGTACTTC.

This clone showed up just a few times. V usage is TRBV7-9 and J usage is TRBJ1-5; D remains ambiguous. Germline V CDR1 and CDR2: SEHNR, FQNEAQ (reference sequence). Trimming cost V 4 bases and J 0 bases, with 13 bases left between them. CDR3 length: 16 amino acids. CDR3 residues: CASSSASRDSNQPQHF. The CDR3 DNA sequence: TGTGCCAGCAGCTCTGCCAGTCGGGATAGCAATCAGCCCCAGCATTTT.

This clone was detected only a few times. V and J are TRBV30 and TRBJ1-3; D uncertain. Looked up from germline, CDR1 is GTSNPN and CDR2 is SVGIG (reference sequence). The CDR3 is 14 amino acids. Trimming pared 0 bases from V and 1 base from J, leaving 7 bases between. CDR3 sequence: CAWSVKSSGNTIYF. In nucleotides, the CDR3 is TGTGCCTGGAGTGTAAAATCGTCTGGAAACACCATATATTTT.

This rearrangement joins TRBV7-2 to TRBJ1-5; 11 bases are a match to TRBD1. The CDR3 has 15 residues. Germline loops: CDR1 SGHTA, CDR2 FQGNSA. Trimming removed 7 bases from V and 6 bases from J; junction bases left unmatched: 8. The CDR3, as DNA: TGTGCCAGCACCGAGGACAGGGGGCTGGTTCAGCCCCAGCATTTT. This translates into CASTEDRGLVQPQHF.

The gene calls are TRBV27 and TRBJ1-2; D is perhaps TRBD1 (5 bases). CDR3 size: 13 residues. In germline, CDR1 is MNHEY, CDR2 SMNVEV (reference sequence). V was pared by 3 bases and J by 4 bases, with 9 bases between. CDR3 protein: CASSLTAAYGYTF. For the CDR3, the DNA is TGTGCCAGCAGTTTGACAGCGGCCTATGGCTACACCTTC.

There are a few counts of this clone. The chain carries TRBV2 and TRBJ2-1, with TRBD2 matching 8 bases. The CDR3 contains 15 residues. The ends lost 11 bases at V and 9 bases at J; junction bases unmatched: 18. In germline, CDR1 is SNHLY, CDR2 FYNNEI. In nucleotides, the CDR3 is TGTGCCGGCTCGACCCCACTAGCGGCTAGAGGTGAGCAGTTCTTC. This sequence encodes CAGSTPLAARGEQFF. Full variable domain (outside the CDR3, taken from reference TRBV2 and TRBJ2-1): EPEVTQTPSHQVTQMGQEVILRCVPISNHLYFYWYRQILGQKVEFLVSFYNNEISEKSEIFDDQFSVERPDGSNFTLKIRSTKLEDSAMYFCAGSTPLAARGEQFFGPGTRLTVL.

The rearrangement links TRBV30 to TRBJ2-1; D not resolved. This CDR3 region has 16 residues. CDR1 and CDR2 (germline): GTSNPN, SVGIG (reference sequence). Trimming cost V 3 bases and J 4 bases, with 19 bases left between them. CDR3 DNA: TGTGCCTGGAGGGATCCCCGAGGCTGGGGATACAATGAGCAGTTCTTC. Encoded protein: CAWRDPRGWGYNEQFF.

This clone was observed a few times. At the DNA level, this CDR3 is encoded by other sequences in the same sample as well. The chain employs TRBV29-1 and TRBJ2-5; 7 bases fit TRBD2. V lost 7 bases and J lost 3; bases outside the gene matches: 5. The CDR3 contains 12 residues. The germline V gene encodes CDR1 SQVTM and CDR2 ANQGSEA. The DNA for the CDR3 is TGCAGCGGAGGTCGGGGGGAAGAGACCCAGTACTTC. As protein: CSGGRGEETQYF.

In this sample, this clone turned up a few times. The chain uses TRBV30 and TRBJ2-7; D uncertain. Trimming took 5 bases from V and 3 from J, leaving 11 bases between them. CDR3 length: 12 residues. Germline CDR1 is GTSNPN and CDR2 is SVGIG (reference sequence). The CDR3 sequence is CAWGSTNYEQYF. The CDR3 bases are TGTGCCTGGGGATCTACCAACTACGAGCAGTACTTC.

There are a few counts of this clone. The chain employs TRBV7-6 and TRBJ2-1; 8 bases align to TRBD2. The CDR3 loop spans 14 amino acids. V lost 3 bases and J lost 2; bases outside the gene matches: 0. Germline CDR1 and CDR2: SGHVS and FNYEAQ. The CDR3 nucleotides are TGTGCCAGCAGCTTTAGCGGGACCTACAATGAGCAGTTCTTC. Translated, it gives CASSFSGTYNEQFF.

This chain joins TRBV18 and TRBJ2-4; 12 bases agree with TRBD2. Germline CDR1 is KGHSH and CDR2 is LQKENI. The CDR3 loop spans 17 amino acids. Trimming at V came to 3 bases and at J to 2 bases, leaving 5 bases not matched to a gene. The CDR3 here is CASSPWTSGDSKNIQYF. CDR3 in DNA: TGTGCCAGCTCACCCTGGACTAGCGGGGACTCCAAAAACATTCAGTACTTC.

About this clone itself: The same CDR3 can be traced to other DNA sequences in this sample. This chain's CDR3 is CASSVEVSSYEQYF. CDR3 nucleotide sequence: TGTGCCAGCAGCGTAGAAGTGAGCTCCTACGAGCAGTACTTC. The gene calls are TRBV9 and TRBJ2-7; D remains ambiguous. There are 14 residues in the CDR3. The V gene's germline CDR1 is SGDLS and CDR2 YYNGEE. Between the trimmed V and J ends, which lost 0 bases and 0 bases, there was a span of 7 bases. Combining the CDR3 with reference TRBV9 and TRBJ2-7 gives the whole variable domain DSGVTQTPKHLITATGQRVTLRCSPRSGDLSVYWYQQSLDQGLQFLIQYYNGEERAKGNILERFSAQQFPDLHSELNLSSLELGDSALYFCASSVEVSSYEQYFGPGTRLTVT.

This clone was detected only a few times. The J gene is TRBJ2-7, the V gene TRBV7-2; weak D call: TRBD2 (6 bases). V was cut by 5 bases and J by 0 bases, with 20 bases left in between. The CDR3 extends over 17 amino acids. CDR1 and CDR2 from the germline V gene are SGHTA and FQGNSA. The CDR3 region has the DNA TGTGCCAGCAGCCTCAGCCTTGGCGGGGTCAGCTCCTACGAGCAGTACTTC. It codes for CASSLSLGGVSSYEQYF.

The chain carries TRBV30 and TRBJ1-2; D is unclear. CDR1 is GTSNPN and CDR2 is SVGIG in the germline V gene (reference sequence). The V end was cut by 5 bases, the J end by 8 bases, with 15 bases between. The CDR3 is 12 amino acids. This CDR3 is CAWSVVARGYTF. CDR3 DNA sequence: TGTGCCTGGTCCGTGGTGGCCCGCGGCTACACCTTC.

The gene calls are TRBV10-3 and TRBJ2-3; D is unresolved. CDR1 is ENHRY, CDR2 SYGVKD, per germline. CDR3 length: 12 amino acids. V shed 3 bases and J shed 4 bases, with 5 bases lying between them. CDR3 sequence (DNA): TGTGCCATCAGTGACCGGTCAGATACGCAGTATTTT. Amino acids: CAISDRSDTQYF.

V gene TRBV30 combines with J gene TRBJ1-2, with 7 bases identical to TRBD1. In germline, CDR1 is GTSNPN, CDR2 SVGIG (reference sequence). The length of the CDR3 is 14 residues. After removal of 3 bases from V and 1 base from J, the junction contained 5 bases not matched to a gene. The CDR3 is CAWRTGPFNYGYTF. In DNA form, the CDR3 reads TGTGCCTGGAGGACAGGGCCCTTTAACTATGGCTACACCTTC.

The chain joins TRBV30 to TRBJ2-5; D is perhaps TRBD1 (6 bases). This CDR3 region has 12 residues. Trimming took 6 bases from V and 7 from J, leaving 15 bases between them. Germline CDR1 reads GTSNPN; CDR2 reads SVGIG (reference sequence). The CDR3 nucleotides read TGTGCCTGCGCAGACAGGCCAGGGACCCAGTACTTC. Translating it yields CACADRPGTQYF.

This clone came up a few times. The chain carries TRBV15 and TRBJ2-5; no clear D. Per germline, CDR1 LNHNV and CDR2 YYDKDF (reference sequence). V was clipped by 4 bases and J by 5 bases, with 14 bases between them. This CDR3 contains 14 residues. CDR3 sequence (DNA): TGTGCCACCAGCATATCTCGTGTCGGGGAGACCCAGTACTTC. Translating gives CATSISRVGETQYF.

About this clone: Since a much larger clone is just one base distant, this may be a read error. The chain uses TRBV6-5 and TRBJ2-3; D is unclear. The germline V and J ends were trimmed by 4 bases and 0 bases, with 2 bases remaining between them. The CDR3 sequence is 12 residues long. Germline CDR1 is MNHEY and CDR2 is SVGAGI. Here the CDR3 reads CASSFSTDTQYF. DNA of the CDR3: TGTGCCAGCAGTTTTAGCACAGATACGCAGTATTTT.

The rearrangement uses TRBV4-3 and TRBJ2-1; TRBD2 might be the D (6 bases). The ends were cut back, 1 base at V and 5 bases at J, with 12 bases in the middle. CDR1 is LGHNA, CDR2 YSLEER, per germline. The CDR3 has 15 amino acids. The CDR3 is CASSQGGLPNNEQFF. The CDR3 bases are TGCGCCAGCAGCCAAGGCGGACTACCCAACAATGAGCAGTTCTTC.

This clone was found a few times. V gene TRBV7-9 combines with J gene TRBJ2-3; 9 bases are a match to TRBD1. Germline loops: CDR1 SEHNR, CDR2 FQNEAQ (reference sequence). The CDR3 consists of 15 residues. V lost 3 bases to trimming and J lost 3 bases; unmatched junction nucleotides: 4. CDR3 amino acids: CASSFGGQGTDTQYF. The CDR3 region has the DNA TGTGCCAGCAGCTTTGGGGGACAGGGAACAGATACGCAGTATTTT.

In this sample, this clone turned up a few times. The chain is built from TRBV2 and TRBJ2-3, with D tentatively TRBD1 (5 bases). The V end lost 1 base, the J end lost 3 bases, and 11 bases lay between the germline ends. CDR3 size: 15 residues. Germline-derived CDR1 and CDR2 are SNHLY and FYNNEI. The chain's CDR3 is CASSEGGRRTDTQYF. The CDR3 DNA follows: TGTGCCAGCAGTGAAGGGGGCAGGAGAACAGATACGCAGTATTTT.

The V and J genes are TRBV11-2 and TRBJ2-4; D may be TRBD1 or TRBD2 (5 bases each). V lost 0 bases, J lost 6 bases, and 18 bases lay in between. The CDR3 has 17 residues. Germline CDR1 is SGHAT and CDR2 is FQNNGV. The CDR3 region is CASSLDRGGLNLNIQYF. The CDR3 DNA reads as TGTGCCAGCAGCTTAGATAGGGGTGGACTGAACCTAAACATTCAGTACTTC.

The J gene is TRBJ2-1, the V gene TRBV9; 7 positions match TRBD1. CDR3 length equals 14 residues. The junction had 7 bases not matched to a gene; V was cut back by 4 bases and J by 6 bases. CDR1 and CDR2 from the germline V gene are SGDLS and YYNGEE. CDR3 amino acids: CASSPTGYGNEQFF. In DNA, the CDR3 is TGTGCCAGCAGCCCGACAGGGTATGGCAATGAGCAGTTCTTC.

This clone was counted a few times. The chain combines TRBV29-1 with TRBJ2-1, with 16 bases that match TRBD2. Germline V gene lookup returns CDR1 SQVTM and CDR2 ANQGSEA. This CDR3 is built from 16 residues. J was trimmed by 7 bases and V by 4 bases; bases with no gene match: 7. CDR3 DNA sequence: TGCAGCGTTGTGGGACTAGCGGGAGGGCCGGGGAATGAGCAGTTCTTC. It codes for CSVVGLAGGPGNEQFF.